These 3 T cell receptor beta chains were all obtained from the same sample, sequenced in a study of blood T cell repertoires in COVID-19 (TCRdb year 2020). The library was obtained by the immunoSEQ multiplex PCR assay. As stored in TCRdb, this immuneACCESS dataset retains in-frame rearrangements with V and J assigned. A fraction of the clones does not appear; measured against another copy, unresolved V genes explain less than half of the discrepancy, and the remainder lacks a known reason. The table for this sample lists approximately 300,000 clones; roughly nine tenths of them were counted only once. The top ten hold roughly 3.6% of the sample. Material: PBMCs or T cells enriched from blood (not recorded which). The receptors come from a young woman who had been exposed to COVID-19.

This chain joins TRBV25-1 and TRBJ2-7; 9 nucleotides line up with TRBD1. The J segment lost 2 bases and the V segment lost 4 bases, leaving 12 bases of the junction unmatched. The CDR3 consists of 17 residues. In germline, CDR1 is MGHDK, CDR2 SYGVNS. DNA of the CDR3: TGTGCCAGCAGTGGGGGGACAGGGCCCTCCGGAACCTACGAGCAGTACTTC. This encodes CASSGGTGPSGTYEQYF.

The V call is TRBV7-9, the J call TRBJ1-2; tentatively, D is TRBD1 (5 bases). The CDR3 sequence is 14 residues long. Per the germline V gene, CDR1 is SEHNR and CDR2 is FQNEAQ (reference sequence). The V end lost 5 bases, the J end lost 5 bases, and 15 bases lay between the germline ends. In DNA, the CDR3 is TGTGCCAGCAGCCGAGGCCAGGGTTCTTATGGCTACACCTTC. It codes for CASSRGQGSYGYTF.

The chain links TRBV14 to TRBJ1-1; no reliable D call. Trimming pared 0 bases from V and 3 bases from J, leaving 11 bases between. CDR3 length: 15 amino acids. CDR1 is SGHDN and CDR2 is FVKESK in the germline V gene. The chain's CDR3 is CASSQDRRRDTEAFF. Written as DNA, the CDR3 is TGTGCCAGCAGCCAAGATCGTCGGAGGGACACTGAAGCTTTCTTT.